The 9 T cell receptor beta chains given below trace back to one sample, sequenced in a study of control samples from healthy donors and cancer patients. Clones were sequenced by immunoSEQ multiplex PCR, and TCRdb holds only the in-frame ones, with some missing. The sample contains approximately 100,000 clones, roughly 92% of which appear only once. Sequenced input: blood. The receptor source for this set is a human donor in good health. The donor label of this sample is uncertain.

The chain recombines TRBV6-5 with TRBJ1-2; no clear D gene. In germline, CDR1 is MNHEY, CDR2 SVGAGI. This CDR3 region has 14 residues. V lost 0 bases to trimming and J lost 5 bases, with 10 bases between them. In nucleotides, the CDR3 is TGTGCCAGCAGTTACTCGAGGCGCGGTTATGGCTACACCTTC. Encoded protein: CASSYSRRGYGYTF.

The V gene is TRBV19, the J gene TRBJ2-3; D may correspond to TRBD1 or TRBD2 (5 bases each). The CDR3 runs 15 residues. V shed 5 bases and J shed 2 bases, with 14 bases lying between them. CDR1 and CDR2 (germline): LNHDA, SQIVND (reference sequence). CDR3 nucleotides: TGTGCCAGTAGTTTCGGGACGTCCGCCACAGATACGCAGTATTTT. As protein: CASSFGTSATDTQYF.

The chain combines TRBV5-1 with TRBJ1-4; 11 nucleotides agree with TRBD1. V dropped 0 bases and J dropped 7; count of bases not matched to a gene: 11. This CDR3 region has 18 residues. Germline values: CDR1 SGHRS, CDR2 YFSETQ. The CDR3 protein is CASSLVLRDRGEGEKLFF. Here the CDR3 DNA reads TGCGCCAGCAGCTTGGTGCTCCGGGACAGGGGGGAGGGTGAAAAACTGTTTTTT.

This chain links TRBV27 with TRBJ2-7; 8 nucleotides line up with TRBD2. The trim removed 2 bases at V and 2 bases at J, leaving 2 bases unmatched. CDR3 length equals 14 residues. Germline loops: CDR1 MNHEY, CDR2 SMNVEV (reference sequence). The CDR3 coding sequence is TGTGCCAGCAGTTTAGCGGGACTAGCCTACGAGCAGTACTTC. It yields the protein CASSLAGLAYEQYF.

V and J are TRBV6-6 and TRBJ1-5; possible D gene TRBD1, 5 bases. The CDR3 is made up of 18 amino acids. V was shortened by 5 bases and J by 4 bases, with 24 bases between the two germline ends. In germline, CDR1 is MNHNY, CDR2 SVGAGI (reference sequence). The CDR3 DNA reads TGTGCCAGCAGTCGAACTCCTAACCAGGGTAGGGAAAATCAGCCCCAGCATTTT. Translating it yields CASSRTPNQGRENQPQHF.

This chain joins TRBV24-1 and TRBJ2-1, with D perhaps matching TRBD1 (6 bases). V dropped 2 bases and J dropped 8 bases, with 15 bases sitting between them. This CDR3 has 15 amino acids. Germline assignment: CDR1 KGHDR and CDR2 SFDVKD. CDR3 protein: CATSDYRVGTDEQFF. The CDR3 nucleotides are TGTGCCACCAGTGATTACAGGGTAGGGACGGATGAGCAGTTCTTC.

This chain uses TRBV11-3 with TRBJ2-7; D may correspond to TRBD1 or TRBD2 (5 bases each). This CDR3 spans 15 amino acids. Trimming took 0 bases from V and 4 from J, leaving 13 bases between them. CDR1 and CDR2 (germline): SGHNT, YENEEA. The CDR3 protein is CASSLDFGTAYEQYF. The CDR3, as DNA: TGTGCCAGCAGCTTAGATTTTGGGACGGCGTACGAGCAGTACTTC.

The chain has TRBV3-1 (or the pseudogene TRBV3-2) and TRBJ2-1; D remains unclear. The germline CDR1 and CDR2 sequences are LGHDT and YNNKEL (reference sequence). V was shortened by 0 bases and J by 7 bases, with 10 bases between the two germline ends. This CDR3 contains 14 residues. CDR3 nucleotide sequence: TGTGCCAGCAGCCAAGATACCCCCTTTAATGAGCAGTTCTTC. Residues: CASSQDTPFNEQFF.

V gene TRBV12-5 combines with J gene TRBJ2-7; 11 bases are shared with TRBD1. The germline CDR1 and CDR2 sequences are LGHNT and FRNRAP. The CDR3 runs 13 residues. J gave up 4 bases and V 6 bases, and 2 bases lay outside the gene matches. The CDR3 here is CASGRDRGYEQYF. As DNA, the CDR3 is TGTGCTAGTGGACGGGACAGGGGGTACGAGCAGTACTTC.